This TCR beta chain was observed in a study of T cells after yellow fever vaccination. The CDR3 spans 13 residues. CDR1 and CDR2 from the germline V gene are SQVTM and ANQGSEA. J gave up 6 bases and V 7 bases, and 8 bases lay outside the gene matches. Regarding the study as a whole: Overlap between CD4 and CD8 compartments was detected for a small share of clonotypes. Boosting was followed by the reappearance of most primary-vaccination clones (about 97% CD4, about 90% CD8). The study noted that FACS-sorted repertoires could contain abundant clonotypes contaminating from the bulk population.

Worth noting for this clonotype: Antigen: not known.

It was through 5'RACE template switching that TCR cDNA was made, with a universal primer site and UMIs added. TCRdb ran MiXCR on the 5' RACE reads and lists one entry per CDR3 protein. The table shows under 550,000 distinct CDR3 sequences, with just over 20% occurring only once. The sequencing used PBMCs, collected roughly 20 days after the first yellow fever vaccination. The TCR originated in a man younger than 35 who received the YFV17D yellow fever vaccine. This sequence joins TRBV29-1 and TRBJ2-2, with 7 bases matching TRBD2. CDR3 sequence reads: CSASRGIAGELFF. In DNA form, the CDR3 reads TGCAGCGCTTCGCGGGGGATCGCCGGGGAGCTGTTTTTT.